This entry is about one T cell receptor (beta chain). Specified treatment: 15 Gy SBRT to primary tumor, nephrectomy 4 weeks later. The data were taken from a study of radiation and T cells in renal cell carcinoma. TCRdb's table, derived via immunoSEQ multiplex PCR, lists solely in-frame clones and lacks some. The sample has around 4,000 clones, less than 75% seen once. V was cut by 10 bases and J by 7 bases, with 17 bases left in between. CDR1 and CDR2 from the germline V gene are ENHRY and SYGVKD. The CDR3 is 13 residues long. The specimen comprised tumor tissue, sampled from a patient whose treatment included radiotherapy and nephrectomy. This TCR was sampled from a woman aged 55-70 years with renal cell carcinoma. The chain joins TRBV10-3 to TRBJ2-1; perhaps D is TRBD1 or TRBD2 (5 bases each). CDR3 protein: CANRDQLGNEQFF. CDR3 in DNA: TGTGCCAACCGGGACCAACTGGGGAATGAGCAGTTCTTC.